This record concerns one TCR beta chain sequence. This sample is drawn from a study of blood T cell repertoires in COVID-19. Across the whole study: Samples representing acute and convalescent COVID-19 were sourced from the United States, Italy and Spain. PBMCs, B-cell-depleted T cells, or T cells were the source of the cDNA or gDNA that made up the material.

Germline-derived CDR1 and CDR2 are LGHDT and YNNKEL (reference sequence). The CDR3 runs 15 residues. The V and J ends lost 1 base and 3 bases respectively, with 11 bases between them. Enrolment of Seattle patients took place during active infection, and they were followed longitudinally. Original methodology: Amplifying reference gene primers gave estimates of nucleated cell counts. TCRdb's table, derived via immunoSEQ multiplex PCR, lists solely in-frame clones and lacks some. V, J and clone size are taken as reported in that table, and D and trimming were inferred from the DNA itself. The sample carries about 290,000 clones, 89% recorded once.

The clonotype originates from a woman in her 30s with COVID-19, enrolled during active disease. The specimen sequenced was peripheral blood. V and J are TRBV3-1 (or the pseudogene TRBV3-2) and TRBJ2-3; D is perhaps TRBD2 (5 bases). The CDR3 DNA is TGTGCCAGCAGCCAAGGTCGGGGTTTGACAGATACGCAGTATTTT. Amino acids: CASSQGRGLTDTQYF.